Below are 30 T cell receptor beta chains sequenced from a single sample in a study of OX40 agonist ivuxolimab in advanced cancers. The data were produced by immunoSEQ multiplex PCR, yet TCRdb's version contains in-frame clones alone and is incomplete. This sample yields around 29,000 clones, of which approximately 83% are seen a single time; 28% belongs to the top ten. Sequenced material: CD4+ or CD8+ T cells sorted from blood, taken in a trial of the OX40 agonist ivuxolimab. Receptor source: an adult with an advanced solid tumor such as melanoma, head and neck, liver or kidney cancer.

The chain recombines TRBV4-1 with TRBJ2-2; a possible D gene is TRBD1 (6 bases). CDR1 is MGHRA, CDR2 YSYEKL, per germline. The CDR3 is 13 amino acids. The germline V and J ends were trimmed by 0 bases and 16 bases, with 15 bases remaining between them. As DNA, the CDR3 is TGCGCCAGCAGCCAAGAGGGGGCGGCAAGTCCGTTTTTT. It codes for CASSQEGAASPFF.

The CDR3 is CASSIGGSYEQYF. The CDR3 DNA reads as TGTGCCAGCAGTATAGGGGGGTCCTACGAGCAGTACTTC. The chain uses TRBV6-5 and TRBJ2-7; D tentatively fits TRBD1 or TRBD2 (6 bases each). This CDR3 has 13 amino acids. Trimming stripped 5 bases from V and 1 base from J, with 9 bases between. Germline V gives CDR1 MNHEY, CDR2 SVGAGI.

The genes are TRBV7-8 and TRBJ2-7, with a tentative D call TRBD1 (6 bases). This CDR3 region has 15 residues. Trimming cost V 5 bases and J 1 base, with 15 bases left between them. Germline CDR1 reads SGHVS; CDR2 reads FQNEAQ. CDR3 protein: CASSPYQGPSYEQYF. DNA for the CDR3: TGTGCCAGCAGCCCCTATCAGGGGCCTTCCTACGAGCAGTACTTC.

V and J are TRBV19 and TRBJ1-1, with D unresolved. CDR1 and CDR2 from the germline V gene are LNHDA and SQIVND (reference sequence). V was clipped by 8 bases and J by 0 bases, with 19 bases between them. The CDR3 is made up of 16 amino acids. In nucleotides, the CDR3 is TGTGCCAGTCAGTCAGCGACTGAACCCGTGAACACTGAAGCTTTCTTT. This codes for CASQSATEPVNTEAFF. Together with reference TRBV19 and TRBJ1-1, the CDR3 gives the full variable domain: DGGITQSPKYLFRKEGQNVTLSCEQNLNHDAMYWYRQDPGQGLRLIYYSQIVNDFQKGDIAEGYSVSREKKESFPLTVTSAQKNPTAFYLCASQSATEPVNTEAFFGQGTRLTVV.

The chain joins TRBV6-1 to TRBJ2-7; perhaps TRBD2 as D (5 bases). Trimming shortened V by 10 bases and J by 4 bases, and 8 bases separated the two germline ends. From germline, CDR1 is MNHNS and CDR2 SASEGT. The CDR3 runs to 10 residues. CDR3 bases: TGTGCCACAACGGGGTACGAGCAGTACTTC. Translating it yields CATTGYEQYF.

There are a few counts of this clone. The rearrangement links TRBV11-2 to TRBJ1-1; D uncertain. The ends were cut back, 0 bases at V and 7 bases at J, with 9 bases in the middle. CDR3 size: 13 residues. Germline CDR1 is SGHAT and CDR2 is FQNNGV. CDR3 nucleotide sequence: TGTGCCAGCAGCTTAGATATTGCCAGTGAAGCTTTCTTT. Its protein product is CASSLDIASEAFF.

V usage is TRBV7-9 and J usage is TRBJ2-1; tentative D call: TRBD2 (6 bases). The germline V and J ends were trimmed by 5 bases and 7 bases, with 9 bases remaining between them. The germline V gene has CDR1 SEHNR and CDR2 FQNEAQ (reference sequence). The CDR3 has 12 residues. The CDR3 nucleotides read TGTGCCAGCAGCGAGAGCGGGAATGAGCAGTTCTTC. Its translation: CASSESGNEQFF.

The rearrangement links TRBV6-1 to TRBJ1-1; possibly TRBD1 for D (5 bases). This CDR3 is built from 15 residues. From germline, CDR1 is MNHNS and CDR2 SASEGT. V was pared by 5 bases and J by 4 bases, with 17 bases between. The chain's CDR3 is CASSLWAGTTTEAFF. The DNA of the CDR3 is TGTGCCAGCAGTCTCTGGGCGGGGACTACCACTGAAGCTTTCTTT.

This clone was picked up one time. This chain links TRBV5-6 with TRBJ2-7; D unclear. Germline CDR1 SGHDT, CDR2 YYEEEE. There are 15 residues in the CDR3. V was clipped by 5 bases and J by 4 bases, with 19 bases between them. The CDR3 nucleotides are TGTGCCAGCAGGACGGGCCAAGGGAACATTTACGAGCAGTACTTC. The encoded protein is CASRTGQGNIYEQYF.

V gene TRBV27 combines with J gene TRBJ2-2, with a possible D match to TRBD2 (5 bases). Germline values: CDR1 MNHEY, CDR2 SMNVEV (reference sequence). The CDR3 extends over 17 amino acids. Between the trimmed V and J ends, which lost 8 bases and 0 bases, there was a span of 19 bases. CDR3 in DNA: TGTGCCAGCGGCCTCACACTAGGAGGAACGAACACCGGGGAGCTGTTTTTT. This gives the protein CASGLTLGGTNTGELFF.

This clone has only one observation. The chain has TRBV5-1 and TRBJ1-4; D gene ambiguous. V lost 0 bases and J lost 3, with 12 bases in between. This CDR3 is built from 16 residues. CDR1 is SGHRS and CDR2 is YFSETQ in the germline V gene. CDR3 nucleotide sequence: TGCGCCAGCAGCTTGGCCGTTCAATATCCTAATGAAAAACTGTTTTTT. This translates into CASSLAVQYPNEKLFF. The whole variable domain, filled in from reference TRBV5-1 and TRBJ1-4, reads KAGVTQTPRYLIKTRGQQVTLSCSPISGHRSVSWYQQTPGQGLQFLFEYFSETQRNKGNFPGRFSGRQFSNSRSEMNVSTLELGDSALYLCASSLAVQYPNEKLFFGSGTQLSVL.

The chain joins TRBV9 to TRBJ1-2; 9 bases map to TRBD1. The germline V gene encodes CDR1 SGDLS and CDR2 YYNGEE. This CDR3 has 15 amino acids. V lost 5 bases to trimming and J lost 8 bases; unmatched junction nucleotides: 13. CDR3 in amino acids: CASREADYRGLGYTF. CDR3 coding DNA: TGTGCCAGCAGGGAGGCGGATTACAGGGGGCTAGGCTACACCTTC.

This chain connects TRBV6-4 to TRBJ2-7; 7 bases are a match to TRBD2. Germline V gene sequence: CDR1 MRHNA, CDR2 SNTAGT. This CDR3 region has 13 residues. Trimming cost V 2 bases and J 2 bases; bases outside gene matches: 0. CDR3 in DNA: TGTGCCAGCAGTGACGGGGGGGCCTACGAGCAGTACTTC. Translated: CASSDGGAYEQYF.

This clone was observed once. The chain carries TRBV21-1 and TRBJ2-2; the listed D gene, TRBD1, was not tested against the DNA. TRBV21-1 is described as a pseudogene. The CDR3 totals 16 residues. As DNA, the CDR3 is TGTGCCAGCGATTCAGGGGGGATCTGTAGCACCGGGGAGCTGTTTTTT. It specifies CASDSGGICSTGELFF.

CDR3: CASSYSRQGANSPLHF. DNA of the CDR3: TGTGCCAGCAGTTACTCTCGACAGGGGGCGAATTCACCCCTCCACTTT. This chain links TRBV6-5 with TRBJ1-6; 10 bases fit TRBD1. Germline V gene sequence: CDR1 MNHEY, CDR2 SVGAGI. The CDR3 is made up of 16 amino acids. V shed 0 bases and J 7 bases; nucleotides not matched to a gene: 3.

V usage is TRBV27 and J usage is TRBJ1-1; D gene uncertain. The germline V gene encodes CDR1 MNHEY and CDR2 SMNVEV (reference sequence). V lost 5 bases to trimming and J lost 0 bases, with 10 bases between them. The CDR3 length is 14 residues. The CDR3 sequence: CASSRGWVNTEAFF. CDR3 sequence (DNA): TGTGCCAGCAGTAGAGGGTGGGTGAACACTGAAGCTTTCTTT.

The chain is built from TRBV30 and TRBJ1-2; tentatively, D is TRBD1 (5 bases). Trimming removed 7 bases from V and 3 bases from J, with 9 bases in between. This CDR3 has 11 residues. Germline-derived CDR1 and CDR2 are GTSNPN and SVGIG (reference sequence). CDR3 in DNA: TGTGCCTCCGACAGAGACTATGGCTACACCTTC. Residues: CASDRDYGYTF.

The chain uses TRBV7-2 and TRBJ1-2; D call uncertain. The CDR3 is made up of 12 amino acids. From germline, CDR1 is SGHTA and CDR2 FQGNSA. Trimming took off 5 bases at V and 6 bases at J, with 10 bases between the two ends. For the CDR3, the DNA is TGTGCCAGCAGCCCACGGACTAATGGCTACACCTTC. Its translation: CASSPRTNGYTF.

This chain connects TRBV5-6 to TRBJ2-5; tentatively, D is TRBD2 (5 bases). Germline V gene lookup returns CDR1 SGHDT and CDR2 YYEEEE. This CDR3 has 15 amino acids. Trimming shortened V by 6 bases and J by 2 bases, and 17 bases separated the two germline ends. CDR3 bases: TGTGCCAGCACTACATTCTCGGACTGGCAAGAGACCCAGTACTTC. Translation: CASTTFSDWQETQYF. The full variable domain, in which reference TRBV5-6 and TRBJ2-5 provide the parts outside the CDR3, is DAGVTQSPTHLIKTRGQQVTLRCSPKSGHDTVSWYQQALGQGPQFIFQYYEEEERQRGNFPDRFSGHQFPNYSSELNVNALLLGDSALYLCASTTFSDWQETQYFGPGTRLLVL.

This clone was detected only once. The V gene is TRBV6-1, the J gene TRBJ2-1, with D tentatively TRBD1 or TRBD2 (5 bases each). CDR1 is MNHNS, CDR2 SASEGT, per germline. V gave up 4 bases and J gave up 4 bases, with 11 bases separating them. This CDR3 comprises 14 residues. The CDR3 sequence: CASSVAGRYNEQFF. CDR3 DNA sequence: TGTGCCAGCAGTGTGGCAGGGAGATACAATGAGCAGTTCTTC.

V and J are TRBV5-1 and TRBJ2-2; the D is unclear. CDR1 and CDR2 from the germline V gene are SGHRS and YFSETQ. The CDR3 has 16 residues. Trimming cost V 4 bases and J 0 bases, with 13 bases left between them. The CDR3 protein is CASSPRRVSNTGELFF. In nucleotides, the CDR3 is TGCGCCAGCAGCCCCCGTCGGGTTTCGAACACCGGGGAGCTGTTTTTT.

Only a few counts were recorded for this clone. The sample carries other DNA sequences with the same CDR3. The chain uses TRBV5-6 and TRBJ2-7, with D perhaps matching TRBD1 (5 bases). The V and J ends lost 0 bases and 1 base respectively, with 5 bases between them. The germline CDR1 and CDR2 sequences are SGHDT and YYEEEE. The CDR3 contains 13 residues. For the CDR3, the DNA is TGTGCCAGCAGCTTGGGACAGTCCTACGAGCAGTACTTC. Its translation is CASSLGQSYEQYF.

CDR3 sequence (DNA): TGTGCCAGTAGTTGGGATGAAAAACTGTTTTTT. This gives the protein CASSWDEKLFF. J is TRBJ1-4 and V is TRBV19; no reliable D call. The CDR3 length is 11 residues. V was clipped by 5 bases and J by 6 bases, with 4 bases between them. CDR1 is LNHDA and CDR2 is SQIVND in the germline V gene (reference sequence).

V and J are TRBV5-5 and TRBJ2-1; D is possibly TRBD2 (5 bases). Trimming left V 7 bases short and J 4 bases short, with 12 bases between. Germline CDR1 is SGHKS and CDR2 is YYEKEE (reference sequence). CDR3 length: 13 residues. This CDR3 is CASWPSLYNEQFF. CDR3 coding DNA: TGTGCCAGCTGGCCTAGCCTTTACAATGAGCAGTTCTTC.

The CDR3 DNA follows: TGTGCCAGCAGCCAAGATTACGGGAACGACGAGCAGTACTTC. Translating gives CASSQDYGNDEQYF. The chain uses TRBV4-2 and TRBJ2-7; a weak D match, TRBD2 (5 bases). This CDR3 region has 14 residues. Deletions cut 0 bases from V and 5 bases from J, with 11 bases between. CDR1 LGHNA and CDR2 YNFKEQ come from the germline V gene.

V and J are TRBV7-7 and TRBJ2-7; TRBD1 might be the D (5 bases). This CDR3 comprises 15 residues. CDR1 and CDR2 from the germline V gene are SSHAT and FNYEAQ (reference sequence). The V end lost 5 bases, the J end lost 1 base, and 15 bases lay between the germline ends. This chain's CDR3 is CASSLLLGPSYEQYF. The CDR3, as DNA: TGTGCCAGCAGCCTTCTCCTGGGGCCGTCCTACGAGCAGTACTTC.

V gene TRBV27 combines with J gene TRBJ2-5; D assignment may be TRBD1 or TRBD2 (5 bases each). This CDR3 has 14 amino acids. Germline assignment: CDR1 MNHEY and CDR2 SMNVEV (reference sequence). The V gene lost 6 bases and the J gene lost 4 bases, with 15 bases spanning the gap. CDR3 residues: CASSPIGAGETQYF. CDR3 DNA sequence: TGTGCCAGCAGCCCTATAGGGGCGGGAGAGACCCAGTACTTC.

This clone was recorded only once. This rearrangement joins TRBV9 to TRBJ2-1, with D possibly matching TRBD2 (6 bases). Per the germline V gene, CDR1 is SGDLS and CDR2 is YYNGEE. CDR3 length equals 13 residues. Trimming took 10 bases from V and 4 from J, leaving 15 bases between them. The CDR3 nucleotides read TGTGCCGCTCCGGCGGGGTTTTACAATGAGCAGTTCTTC. Amino acids: CAAPAGFYNEQFF.

The CDR3 sequence: CASSERGGRDQPQHF. The CDR3 DNA sequence: TGTGCCAGCAGTGAAAGGGGGGGCAGGGATCAGCCCCAGCATTTT. The chain joins TRBV6-1 to TRBJ1-5; D may be TRBD1 (6 bases). CDR1 is MNHNS and CDR2 is SASEGT in the germline V gene. The germline V and J ends were trimmed by 2 bases and 5 bases, with 13 bases remaining between them. The CDR3 sequence is 15 residues long.

The chain joins TRBV2 to TRBJ2-7; 8 nucleotides match TRBD2. This CDR3 is built from 16 residues. V trimming: 4 bases; J trimming: 0 bases; junction bases outside the gene matches: 8. CDR1 and CDR2 from the germline V gene are SNHLY and FYNNEI. This CDR3 reads CASSVGRGGSSYEQYF. DNA for the CDR3: TGTGCCAGCAGTGTTGGCCGGGGGGGGAGCTCCTACGAGCAGTACTTC.